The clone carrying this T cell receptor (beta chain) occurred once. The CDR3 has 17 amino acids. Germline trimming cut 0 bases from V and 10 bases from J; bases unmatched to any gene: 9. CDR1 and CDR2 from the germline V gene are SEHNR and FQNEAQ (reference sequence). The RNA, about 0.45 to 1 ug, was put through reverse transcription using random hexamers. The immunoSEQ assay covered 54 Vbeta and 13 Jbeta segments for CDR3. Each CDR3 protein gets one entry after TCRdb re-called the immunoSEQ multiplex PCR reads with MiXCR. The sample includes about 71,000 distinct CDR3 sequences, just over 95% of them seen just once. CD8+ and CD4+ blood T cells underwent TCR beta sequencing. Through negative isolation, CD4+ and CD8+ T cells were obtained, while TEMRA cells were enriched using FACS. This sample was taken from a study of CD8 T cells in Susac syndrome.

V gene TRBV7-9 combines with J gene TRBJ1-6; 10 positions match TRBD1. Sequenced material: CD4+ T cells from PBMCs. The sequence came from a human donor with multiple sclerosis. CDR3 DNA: TGTGCCAGCAGCTTAGCGACAGGGGGCTCTGTCGGGTCACCCCTCCACTTT. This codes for CASSLATGGSVGSPLHF.